This T cell receptor (beta chain) stems from a study of blood T cell repertoires in COVID-19. At the level of the study: PBMCs, B-cell-depleted T cells, or T cells provided the cDNA or gDNA that made up the material.

The repertoire was sequenced with immunoSEQ multiplex PCR; TCRdb's copy has only in-frame clones and lacks some. The data show roughly 290,000 clones, around 81% seen once. Concerning this clone: The junction and the germline gene differ at one end; a read error may be behind it.

Specimen: peripheral blood. The receptor was derived from a woman in her forties or fifties with active or convalescent COVID-19.

The CDR3 region has the DNA TGTGCCAGCAGCCGGCCTGAGGGGCGCGGGGTTTTT. It is translated as CASSRPEGRGVF. The chain employs TRBV7-9 and TRBJ1-4; possible D gene TRBD1, 5 bases. The CDR3 runs 12 residues. CDR1 and CDR2 from the germline V gene are SEHNR and FQNEAQ (reference sequence).